This T cell receptor beta chain was identified during a study of metastatic and nonmetastatic thyroid tumors. From the PCR reads, TCRdb re-called clones with MiXCR. Found here are 25,000 to 30,000 clones, 15% to 20% of them singletons; the top ten hold about 4.8%. Germline loops: CDR1 SGHTA, CDR2 FQGTGA. The CDR3 contains 15 residues. After removal of 6 bases from V and 2 bases from J, the junction contained 4 bases not matched to a gene. Every patient underwent thyroid surgery untreated. This clone was detected many times. The sequence was collected from a female donor with papillary thyroid cancer or a benign thyroid nodule (not recorded which). Some clones in this sample may be carry-over from other donors' samples. Sample: blood. The genes are TRBV7-3 and TRBJ2-1; 10 bases line up with TRBD1. This CDR3 is CASSYGTGAYNEQFF. Here the CDR3 DNA reads TGTGCCAGCAGTTACGGGACAGGGGCCTACAATGAGCAGTTCTTC.